Given below is one TCR beta chain in context. The target antigen is unknown. Here immunoSEQ multiplex PCR was the method, and the copy in TCRdb shows in-frame clones only, minus some. The data hold some 310,000 clones, with roughly 88% observed a single time. These data come from a study of cytomegalovirus exposure and HLA in healthy donors. Study-level background: A later analysis reported the same platform for the 120 or so validation repertoires and the 650 to 750 first-cohort repertoires.

The donors were part of the validation cohort, which consisted of over a hundred subjects and was separate from the first cohort of about 670 subjects. Findings and caveats of the study: Investigators reported 150 to 200 TCR beta chains as tied to cytomegalovirus. TCR clusters originating in the first cohort tended to co-occur in the 100 to 150 validation repertoires, according to a later analysis.

V lost 6 bases and J lost 5; bases outside the gene matches: 1. There are 12 residues in the CDR3. Germline V CDR1 and CDR2: SNHLY, FYNNEI. This receptor was identified in a man aged 25-45 years in good health and CMV-seronegative. The material sequenced was PBMCs. J is TRBJ2-5 and V is TRBV2; 9 nucleotides match TRBD1. CDR3 DNA: TGTGCCAGCAGGGACAGGGGTGAGACCCAGTACTTC. Translating gives CASRDRGETQYF.